This TCR beta chain originates from a study of T cells in Graves' hyperthyroidism and ophthalmopathy. Study overall: The authors collected peripheral blood at initial diagnosis, before any treatment.

Germline lookup yields CDR1 MNHEY and CDR2 SVGAGI. The V end was cut by 4 bases, the J end by 9 bases, with 9 bases between. This CDR3 spans 11 amino acids. Researchers took RNA transcripts and amplified the TCR beta CDR3 regions from them. HTBI primers were used for first-round RT-PCR of the TCR CDR3. TCRdb itself ran the multiplex PCR reads through MiXCR, one entry per CDR3 protein. The sample lists about 96,000 distinct CDR3 sequences, around 50% seen once, with roughly 26% in the top ten. This clonotype was recorded at least ten times. Sequenced: blood. The sequence came from a woman aged 40-49 years with Graves' hyperthyroidism. The chain recombines TRBV6-5 with TRBJ1-1; D perhaps matches TRBD1 (6 bases). The CDR3 DNA reads as TGTGCCAGCAGTTGGGGGGGCCAAGCTTTCTTT. Translating gives CASSWGGQAFF.